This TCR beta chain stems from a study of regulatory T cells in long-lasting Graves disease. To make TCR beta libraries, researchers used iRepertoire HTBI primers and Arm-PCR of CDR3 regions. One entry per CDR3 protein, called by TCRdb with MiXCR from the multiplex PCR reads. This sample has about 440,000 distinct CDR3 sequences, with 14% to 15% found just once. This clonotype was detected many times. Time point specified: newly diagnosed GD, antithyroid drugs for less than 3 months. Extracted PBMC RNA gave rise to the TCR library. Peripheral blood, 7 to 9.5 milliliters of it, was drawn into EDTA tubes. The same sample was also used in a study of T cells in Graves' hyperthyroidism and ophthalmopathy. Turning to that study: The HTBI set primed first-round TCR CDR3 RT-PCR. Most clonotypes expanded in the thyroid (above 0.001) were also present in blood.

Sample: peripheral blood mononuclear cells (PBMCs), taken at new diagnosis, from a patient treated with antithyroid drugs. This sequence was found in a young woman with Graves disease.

DNA for the CDR3: TGCGCCAGCAGCCAAAGCACCACGAGCTCCTACGAGCAGTACTTC. Its protein product is CASSQSTTSSYEQYF. The rearrangement uses TRBV4-1 and TRBJ2-7; D ambiguous. Trimming took 2 bases from V and 0 from J, leaving 11 bases between them. Germline V gene data show CDR1 as MGHRA and CDR2 as YSYEKL. The CDR3 extends over 15 amino acids.